This T cell receptor beta chain was captured in a study of cytomegalovirus exposure and HLA in healthy donors. Healthy people donating bone marrow made up the donors. Looked up from germline, CDR1 is SGHNT and CDR2 is YENEEA. The CDR3 has 14 amino acids. V shed 3 bases and J shed 1 base, with 6 bases lying between them. Primers for the PCR totalled 60 Vbeta and 13 Jbeta. TCRdb's copy holds only in-frame clones and misses some; the assay was immunoSEQ multiplex PCR. Here the sample spans about 160,000 clones, less than 90% being singletons. Input material: PBMCs. This chain connects TRBV11-3 to TRBJ2-2; D is unresolved. The origin of this receptor is a man aged 18-30 years in good health and CMV-seronegative. The CDR3 loop reads CASSLAVNTGELFF. The CDR3 nucleotides read TGTGCCAGCAGCTTGGCAGTGAACACCGGGGAGCTGTTTTTT.